This T cell receptor (beta chain) was retrieved from a study of cytomegalovirus exposure and HLA in healthy donors. It was with 60 Vbeta and 13 Jbeta primers that the PCR ran. Only in-frame clones appear in the TCRdb table, and some are missing; sequencing was by immunoSEQ multiplex PCR. The table lists some 190,000 clones, around 80% of them singletons, with 1.5% to 1.9% in the top ten. The CDR3 length is 16 residues. Germline-derived CDR1 and CDR2 are MDHEN and SYDVKM. Trimming took 6 bases from V and 1 from J; bases not matched to a gene: 11. This chain joins TRBV28 and TRBJ1-1; the match to TRBD1 covers 7 bases. Sequenced: PBMCs. The sequence was obtained from a man aged 35 to 55 in good health and CMV-seronegative. CDR3 in amino acids: CASRETQQGWNTEAFF. CDR3 nucleotides: TGTGCCAGCAGGGAAACCCAACAGGGGTGGAACACTGAAGCTTTCTTT. The full variable domain, in which reference TRBV28 and TRBJ1-1 provide the parts outside the CDR3, is DVKVTQSSRYLVKRTGEKVFLECVQDMDHENMFWYRQDPGLGLRLIYFSYDVKMKEKGDIPEGYSVSREKKERFSLILESASTNQTSMYLCASRETQQGWNTEAFFGQGTRLTVV.